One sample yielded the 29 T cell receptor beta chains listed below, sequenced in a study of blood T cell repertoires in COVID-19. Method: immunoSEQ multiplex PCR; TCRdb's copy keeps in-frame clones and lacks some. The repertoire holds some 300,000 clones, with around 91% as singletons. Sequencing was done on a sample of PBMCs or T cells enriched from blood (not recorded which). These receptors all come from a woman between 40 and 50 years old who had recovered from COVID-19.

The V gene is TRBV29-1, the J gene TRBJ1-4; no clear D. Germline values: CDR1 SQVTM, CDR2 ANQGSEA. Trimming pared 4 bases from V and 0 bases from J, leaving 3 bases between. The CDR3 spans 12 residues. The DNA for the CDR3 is TGCAGCGTTGGAGCAACTAATGAAAAACTGTTTTTT. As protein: CSVGATNEKLFF.

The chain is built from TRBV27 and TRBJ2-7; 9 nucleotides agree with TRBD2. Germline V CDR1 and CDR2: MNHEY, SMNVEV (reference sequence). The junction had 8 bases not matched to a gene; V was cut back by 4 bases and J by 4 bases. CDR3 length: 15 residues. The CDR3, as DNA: TGTGCCAGCAGTTGGCAGAGCGGGGGGTTGTACGAGCAGTACTTC. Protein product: CASSWQSGGLYEQYF.

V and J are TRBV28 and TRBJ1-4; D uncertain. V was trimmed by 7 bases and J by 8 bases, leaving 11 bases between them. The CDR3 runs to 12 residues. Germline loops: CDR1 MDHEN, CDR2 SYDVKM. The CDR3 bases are TGTGCCAGCAAGCCTACCGGGGAAAAACTGTTTTTT. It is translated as CASKPTGEKLFF.

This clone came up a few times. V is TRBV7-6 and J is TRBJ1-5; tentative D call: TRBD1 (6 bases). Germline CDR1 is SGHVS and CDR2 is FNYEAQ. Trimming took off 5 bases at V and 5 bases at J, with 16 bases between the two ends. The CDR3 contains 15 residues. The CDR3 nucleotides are TGTGCCAGCAGCCAACCTGGGCAGGGGTATCAGCCCCAGCATTTT. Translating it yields CASSQPGQGYQPQHF.

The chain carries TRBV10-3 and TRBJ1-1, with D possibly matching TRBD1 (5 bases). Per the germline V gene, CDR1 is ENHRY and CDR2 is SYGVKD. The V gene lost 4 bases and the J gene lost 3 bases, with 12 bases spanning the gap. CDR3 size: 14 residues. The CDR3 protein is CAISVHRGDTEAFF. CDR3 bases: TGTGCCATCAGTGTTCACCGGGGGGACACTGAAGCTTTCTTT.

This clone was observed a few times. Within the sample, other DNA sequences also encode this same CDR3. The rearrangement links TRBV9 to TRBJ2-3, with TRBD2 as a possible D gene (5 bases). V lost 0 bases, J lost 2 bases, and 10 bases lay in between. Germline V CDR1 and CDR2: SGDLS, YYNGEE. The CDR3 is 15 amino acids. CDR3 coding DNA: TGTGCCAGCAGCGTAGGGCTAGCAGCCACAGATACGCAGTATTTT. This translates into CASSVGLAATDTQYF.

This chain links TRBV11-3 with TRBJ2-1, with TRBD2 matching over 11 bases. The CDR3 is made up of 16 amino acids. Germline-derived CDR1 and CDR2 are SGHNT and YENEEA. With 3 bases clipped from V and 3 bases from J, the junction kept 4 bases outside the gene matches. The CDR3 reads CASSFSGTSGYNEQFF. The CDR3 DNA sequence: TGTGCCAGCAGCTTTTCCGGGACTAGCGGCTACAATGAGCAGTTCTTC.

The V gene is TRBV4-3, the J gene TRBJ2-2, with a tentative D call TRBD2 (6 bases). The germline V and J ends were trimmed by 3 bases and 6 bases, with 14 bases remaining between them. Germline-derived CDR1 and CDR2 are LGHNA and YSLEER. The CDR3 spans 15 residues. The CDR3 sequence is CASSQAPSAPGELFF. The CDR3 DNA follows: TGCGCCAGCAGCCAGGCCCCTAGCGCCCCCGGGGAGCTGTTTTTT.

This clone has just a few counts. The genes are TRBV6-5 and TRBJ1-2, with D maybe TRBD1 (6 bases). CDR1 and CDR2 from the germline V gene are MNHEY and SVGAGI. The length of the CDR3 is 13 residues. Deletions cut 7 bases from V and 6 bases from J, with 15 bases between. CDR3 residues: CASTATGSNGYTF. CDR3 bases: TGTGCCAGCACGGCAACAGGGAGCAATGGCTACACCTTC.

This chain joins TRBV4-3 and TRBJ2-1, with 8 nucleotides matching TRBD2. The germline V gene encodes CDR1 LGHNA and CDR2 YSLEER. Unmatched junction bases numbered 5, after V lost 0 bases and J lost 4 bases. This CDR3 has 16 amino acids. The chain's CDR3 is CASSQERGGLYNEQFF. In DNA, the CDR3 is TGCGCCAGCAGCCAAGAACGGGGGGGCCTTTACAATGAGCAGTTCTTC.

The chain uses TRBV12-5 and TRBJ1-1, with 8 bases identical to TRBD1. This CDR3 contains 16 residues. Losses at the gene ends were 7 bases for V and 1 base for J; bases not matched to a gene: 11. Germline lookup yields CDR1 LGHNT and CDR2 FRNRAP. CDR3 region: CASARNRDRRNTEAFF. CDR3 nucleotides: TGTGCTAGTGCCCGAAATCGGGACAGGAGGAACACTGAAGCTTTCTTT.

Here the CDR3 reads CSLFAGGGETQYF. The CDR3 region has the DNA TGCAGCCTTTTTGCGGGGGGCGGGGAGACCCAGTACTTC. The V gene is TRBV29-1, the J gene TRBJ2-5; 8 nucleotides match TRBD2. This CDR3 contains 13 residues. Germline assignment: CDR1 SQVTM and CDR2 ANQGSEA. After removal of 8 bases from V and 5 bases from J, the junction contained 10 bases not matched to a gene.

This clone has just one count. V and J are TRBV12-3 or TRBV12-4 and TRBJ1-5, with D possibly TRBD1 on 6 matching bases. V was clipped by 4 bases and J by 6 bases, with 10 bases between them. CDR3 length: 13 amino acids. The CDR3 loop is CASSSDRSQPQHF. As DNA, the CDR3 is TGTGCCAGCAGTTCCGACAGGAGTCAGCCCCAGCATTTT.

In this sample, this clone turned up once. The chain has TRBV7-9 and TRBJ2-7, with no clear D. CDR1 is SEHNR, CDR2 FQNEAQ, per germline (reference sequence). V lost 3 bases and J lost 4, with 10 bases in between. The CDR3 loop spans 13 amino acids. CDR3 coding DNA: TGTGCCAGCAGCTTCGCCAACGGGTACGAGCAGTACTTC. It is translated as CASSFANGYEQYF. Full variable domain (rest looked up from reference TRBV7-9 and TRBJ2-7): DTGVSQNPRHKITKRGQNVTFRCDPISEHNRLYWYRQTLGQGPEFLTYFQNEAQLEKSRLLSDRFSAERPKGSFSTLEIQRTEQGDSAMYLCASSFANGYEQYFGPGTRLTVT.

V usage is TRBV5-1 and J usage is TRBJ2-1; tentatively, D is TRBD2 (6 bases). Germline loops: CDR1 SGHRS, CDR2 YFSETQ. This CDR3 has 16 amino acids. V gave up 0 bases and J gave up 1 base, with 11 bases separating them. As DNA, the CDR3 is TGCGCCAGCAGCTTGGACGTCGGGGGTTCCTACAATGAGCAGTTCTTC. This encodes CASSLDVGGSYNEQFF.

The CDR3 protein is CASSRREGQSTDTQYF. The CDR3 DNA follows: TGTGCCAGCAGCCGCCGGGAGGGGCAAAGCACAGATACGCAGTATTTT. The chain employs TRBV9 and TRBJ2-3; 8 bases map to TRBD2. Losses at the gene ends were 4 bases for V and 0 bases for J; bases not matched to a gene: 7. The germline gives CDR1 SGDLS, CDR2 YYNGEE. This CDR3 spans 16 amino acids.

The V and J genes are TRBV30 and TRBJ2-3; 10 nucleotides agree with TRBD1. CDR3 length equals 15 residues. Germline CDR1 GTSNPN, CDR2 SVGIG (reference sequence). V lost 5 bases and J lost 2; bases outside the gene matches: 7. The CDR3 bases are TGTGCCTGGTCAACCGGGACAGGGGTCACAGATACGCAGTATTTT. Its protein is CAWSTGTGVTDTQYF.

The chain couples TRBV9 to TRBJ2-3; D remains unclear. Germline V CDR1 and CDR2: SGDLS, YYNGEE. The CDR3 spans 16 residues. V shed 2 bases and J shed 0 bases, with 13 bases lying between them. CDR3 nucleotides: TGTGCCAGCAGCGTTGCCCGATCCACTAGCACAGATACGCAGTATTTT. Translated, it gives CASSVARSTSTDTQYF.

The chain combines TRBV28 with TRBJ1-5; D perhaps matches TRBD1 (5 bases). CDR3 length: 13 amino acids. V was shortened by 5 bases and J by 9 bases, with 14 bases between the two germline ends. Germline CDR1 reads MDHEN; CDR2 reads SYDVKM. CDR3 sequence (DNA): TGTGCCAGCAGTCCCCCGGGGGTTCGGCCCCAGCATTTT. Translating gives CASSPPGVRPQHF.

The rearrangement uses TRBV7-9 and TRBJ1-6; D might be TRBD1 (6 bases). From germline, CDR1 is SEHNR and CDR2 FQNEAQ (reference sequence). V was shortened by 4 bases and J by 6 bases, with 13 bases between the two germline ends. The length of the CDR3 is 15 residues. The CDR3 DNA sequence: TGTGCCAGCAGCTCCCCCGGGACACCTAATTCACCCCTCCACTTT. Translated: CASSSPGTPNSPLHF.

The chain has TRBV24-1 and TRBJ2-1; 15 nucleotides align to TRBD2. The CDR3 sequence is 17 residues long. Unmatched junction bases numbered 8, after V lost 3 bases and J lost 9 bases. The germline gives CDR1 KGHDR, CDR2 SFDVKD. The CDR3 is CATSDPPGLAGGGEQFF. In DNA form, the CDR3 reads TGTGCCACCAGTGATCCCCCAGGACTAGCGGGGGGGGGTGAGCAGTTCTTC.

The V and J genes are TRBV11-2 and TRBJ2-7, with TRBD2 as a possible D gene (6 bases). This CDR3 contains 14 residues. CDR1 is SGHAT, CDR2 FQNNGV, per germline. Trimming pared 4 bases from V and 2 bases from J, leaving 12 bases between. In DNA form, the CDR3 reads TGTGCCAGCAGCTCCCTGACTAGTCCCTACGAGCAGTACTTC. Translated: CASSSLTSPYEQYF.

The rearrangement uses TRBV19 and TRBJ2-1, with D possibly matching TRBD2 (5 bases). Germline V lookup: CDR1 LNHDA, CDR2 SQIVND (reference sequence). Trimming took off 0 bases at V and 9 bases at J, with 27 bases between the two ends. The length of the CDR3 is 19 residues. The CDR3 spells CASSIDPPPIRTGRGEQFF. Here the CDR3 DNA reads TGTGCCAGTAGTATAGACCCACCACCCATCCGGACTGGGCGAGGTGAGCAGTTCTTC.

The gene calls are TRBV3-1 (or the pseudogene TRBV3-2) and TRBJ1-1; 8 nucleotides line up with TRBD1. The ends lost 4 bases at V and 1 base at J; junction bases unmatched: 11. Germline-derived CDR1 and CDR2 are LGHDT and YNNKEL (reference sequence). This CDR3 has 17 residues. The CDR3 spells CASSPWGWTGPNTEAFF. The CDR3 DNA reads TGTGCCAGCAGCCCATGGGGGTGGACAGGGCCGAACACTGAAGCTTTCTTT.

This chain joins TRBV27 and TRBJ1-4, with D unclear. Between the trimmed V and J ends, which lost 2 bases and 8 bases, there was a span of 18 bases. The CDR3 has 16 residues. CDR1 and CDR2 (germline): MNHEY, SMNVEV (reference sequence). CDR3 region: CASSLRGPANGEKLFF. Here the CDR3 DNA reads TGTGCCAGCAGTTTACGAGGGCCAGCGAATGGGGAAAAACTGTTTTTT.

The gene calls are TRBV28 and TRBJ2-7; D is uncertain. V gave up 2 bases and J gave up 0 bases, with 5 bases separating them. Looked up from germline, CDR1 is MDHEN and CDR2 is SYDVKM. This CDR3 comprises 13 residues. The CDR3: CASSLTPSYEQYF. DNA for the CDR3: TGTGCCAGCAGTTTAACACCCTCCTACGAGCAGTACTTC.

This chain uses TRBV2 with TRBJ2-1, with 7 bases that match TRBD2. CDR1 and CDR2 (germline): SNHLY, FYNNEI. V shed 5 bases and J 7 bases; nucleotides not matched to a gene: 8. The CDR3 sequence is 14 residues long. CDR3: CASSSLRTRNEQFF. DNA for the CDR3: TGTGCCAGCAGTTCCCTAAGGACTAGGAATGAGCAGTTCTTC.

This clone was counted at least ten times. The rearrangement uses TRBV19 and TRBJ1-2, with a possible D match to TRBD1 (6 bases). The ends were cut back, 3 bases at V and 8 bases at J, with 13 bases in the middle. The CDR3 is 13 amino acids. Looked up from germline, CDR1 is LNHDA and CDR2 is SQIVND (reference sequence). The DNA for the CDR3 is TGTGCCAGTAGTATGGGACAAGAAGGGGGCTACACCTTC. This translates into CASSMGQEGGYTF.

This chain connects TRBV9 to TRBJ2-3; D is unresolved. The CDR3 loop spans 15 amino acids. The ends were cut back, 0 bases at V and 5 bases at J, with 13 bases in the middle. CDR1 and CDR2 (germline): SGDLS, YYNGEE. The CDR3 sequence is CASSVGVEMIDTQYF. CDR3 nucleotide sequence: TGTGCCAGCAGCGTAGGAGTAGAGATGATAGATACGCAGTATTTT.